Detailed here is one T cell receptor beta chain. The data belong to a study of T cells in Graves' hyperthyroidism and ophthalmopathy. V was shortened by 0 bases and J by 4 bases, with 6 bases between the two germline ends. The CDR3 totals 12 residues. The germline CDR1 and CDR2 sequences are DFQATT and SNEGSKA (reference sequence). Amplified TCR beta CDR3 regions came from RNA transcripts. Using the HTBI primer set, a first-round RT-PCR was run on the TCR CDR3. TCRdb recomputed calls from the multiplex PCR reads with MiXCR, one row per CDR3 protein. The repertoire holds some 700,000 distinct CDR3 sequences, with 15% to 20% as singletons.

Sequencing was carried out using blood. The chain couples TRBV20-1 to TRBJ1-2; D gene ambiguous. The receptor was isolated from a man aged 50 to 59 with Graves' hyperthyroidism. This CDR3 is CSARDGGYGYTF. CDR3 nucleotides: TGCAGTGCTAGAGATGGCGGCTATGGCTACACCTTC.